Sequencing of this TCR beta chain was carried out in a study of T-cell memory formation after mild COVID-19. Study in general: There were largely donor-specific TCR clusters. Study-wide points: The main location of contracting CD4+ clones was CM and EM, and that of contracting CD8+ clones was EMRA. Memory cells collected pre-infection included some clones that later responded, suggesting cross-reactive memory joined.

In the case of this clonotype: Its antigen is still unknown.

Constant-segment primers served in 5'RACE that generated TCR alpha and TCR beta cDNA libraries bearing sample barcodes and UMIs. TCRdb redid the calling of the 5' RACE reads with MiXCR, one entry per CDR3 protein. Here the sample spans about 470,000 distinct CDR3 sequences, around a sixth being singletons. Germline CDR1 is MNHNS and CDR2 is SASEGT. Deletions cut 6 bases from V and 2 bases from J, with 13 bases between. This CDR3 region has 14 residues. Sequencing used PBMCs or a T cell subset sorted from them (not recorded which). This clonotype was obtained from an adult woman who had mild COVID-19 (a few samples of this study predate the infection). Cell type and time point are not known. The V gene is TRBV6-1, the J gene TRBJ2-5; perhaps TRBD1 as D (6 bases). The CDR3 DNA sequence: TGTGCCAGCAGCCGAGCTAGGGGGCAAGAGACCCAGTACTTC. Protein sequence: CASSRARGQETQYF.